This T cell receptor beta chain is drawn from a study of blood T cells in healthy people across ages. This clonotype was detected ten times or more. The junction and the germline gene differ at one end; a read error may be behind it. A second PCR, run for roughly 7 to 12 cycles, used a sample-barcoded 5' primer plus a J-beta primer mix. MiXCR, applied by TCRdb to the 5' RACE reads, yields one record per CDR3 protein. The sample records about 930,000 distinct CDR3 sequences, about 27% being singletons. The CDR3 totals 16 residues. The V gene's germline CDR1 is SGHKS and CDR2 YYEKEE (reference sequence). The data also belong to a second study, concerning T cells of mothers and their children. That report adds: The study recruited a few healthy Caucasian mothers and their six children as donors. Related mother and child pairs showed slightly greater overlap (not significant) than unrelated pairs did.

V and J are TRBV5-5 and TRBJ2-7; no clear D gene. This TCR was recovered from a woman in her 40s in good health. Sequencing was carried out using blood. CDR3 residues: CASTLGQSGKSYEQYF. In DNA, the CDR3 is TGTGCCAGCACCTTGGGCCAGTCGGGCAAGTCCTACGAGCAGTACTTC.